This T cell receptor (beta chain) was captured in a study of blood T cell repertoires in COVID-19. As for the study in general: Spain, Italy and the United States supplied samples that represented acute and convalescent COVID-19.

Germline CDR1 MNHEY, CDR2 SVGAGI. This CDR3 has 16 amino acids. The V end was cut by 0 bases, the J end by 5 bases, with 17 bases between. Assay used: immunoSEQ multiplex PCR; TCRdb lists only in-frame clones, some missing. The sample includes 25,000 to 30,000 clones, approximately 80% of them seen just once. This clone appeared a few times. The source material was peripheral blood. The clonotype originates from an older woman with acute or convalescent COVID-19. The chain links TRBV6-5 to TRBJ2-7; D might be TRBD1 (6 bases). CDR3 sequence (DNA): TGTGCCAGCAGTTACTCGCCCCCAGACAGGATCCACGAGCAGTACTTC. It yields the protein CASSYSPPDRIHEQYF.